This T cell receptor (beta chain) was retrieved from a study of cytomegalovirus exposure and HLA in healthy donors. Study outcomes and limitations: Versus the roughly 670-donor mean, an Asian-associated ancestry cluster reportedly showed fewer N-insertions in a later analysis.

The CDR3 loop spans 16 amino acids. V shed 0 bases and J shed 3 bases, with 16 bases lying between them. Germline V gene sequence: CDR1 SGHTS, CDR2 YDEGEE. Primers: 60 Vbeta forward and 13 Jbeta reverse. Repertoires were generated with immunoSEQ multiplex PCR, while TCRdb's copy carries only in-frame clones and drops some. This sample's table has tens of thousands of clones. In regard to this clone: Its antigen is still unknown.

The TCR was taken from a woman aged 40 to 55 in good health and CMV-seropositive. The gene calls are TRBV5-8 and TRBJ2-7, with D tentatively TRBD2 (6 bases). Sequencing input: PBMCs. CDR3: CASSLARGLENYEQYF. CDR3 coding DNA: TGTGCCAGCAGCTTGGCCCGGGGACTCGAAAACTACGAGCAGTACTTC.